Listed below are T cell receptor beta chains from one sample, sequenced in a study of blood T cell repertoires in COVID-19. Here immunoSEQ multiplex PCR was the method, and the copy in TCRdb shows in-frame clones only, minus some. The sample has about 280,000 clones, about 90% seen once. Specimen: peripheral blood. These receptors were taken from a woman in her twenties or thirties with COVID-19, enrolled during active disease. Each CDR3 is given without its conserved first and last residue. Each record gives: J gene, V gene, CDR3 length, CDR3 protein.

>TRBJ1-2|TRBV19|14
ASSRGQGAVLYGYT
>TRBJ1-3|TRBV5-6|12
ASSGTVSGNTIY
>TRBJ2-7|TRBV19|10
ASSTSAYEQY
>TRBJ2-7|TRBV5-4|11
ASSLERDYEQY
>TRBJ2-1|TRBV3-1/TRBV3-2|14
ASSLRTSGVGGEQF
>TRBJ2-2|TRBV7-6|15
ASSLGGGALNTGELF
>TRBJ1-1|TRBV19|12
ASSRTGEKTEAF
>TRBJ2-7|TRBV28|13
ASSPRLAGVGEQY
>TRBJ2-3|TRBV4-1|14
ASSHKTSGSTDTQY
>TRBJ2-3|TRBV2|12
ASSQREGADTQY
>TRBJ1-4|TRBV7-3|11
ASSAADNEKLF
>TRBJ2-7|TRBV2|12
ASHGVIVPYEQY
>TRBJ1-2|TRBV29-1|12
SVTGAGGFYGYT
>TRBJ2-7|TRBV7-2|12
ASSSGLAGHEQY
>TRBJ2-3|TRBV6-5|10
ASTEVLYTQY
>TRBJ2-5|TRBV29-1|12
SGMRGGNQETQY
>TRBJ1-1|TRBV18|14
ASSPERGLLNTEAF
>TRBJ1-2|TRBV4-1|13
ASSQGPTGLGGYT
>TRBJ2-3|TRBV30|12
AWSLGSSTDTQY
>TRBJ2-2|TRBV11-2|15
ASSSNRVGRLTGELF
>TRBJ2-7|TRBV3-1/TRBV3-2|11
ASSGDLVHEQY
>TRBJ2-7|TRBV27|12
ASSAGGPSYEQY
>TRBJ2-7|TRBV20-1|11
SASFRGTYEQY
>TRBJ2-7|TRBV30|10
AWTEQNYEQY
>TRBJ2-7|TRBV3-1/TRBV3-2|10
ASSQGSYEQY
>TRBJ2-1|TRBV6-1|15
ASSDLGLAGGPDEQF
>TRBJ1-5|TRBV10-3|12
AISPGVSNQPQH
>TRBJ2-4|TRBV30|11
AWSSTRVDIQY
>TRBJ2-2|TRBV24-1|14
ATSDLRRVETGELF
>TRBJ2-7|TRBV20-1|9
SQGSPVEQY
>TRBJ1-1|TRBV2|11
ASSADRNTEAF
>TRBJ2-1|TRBV19|14
ASSITIGGAYNEQF
>TRBJ2-1|TRBV19|15
ASSIALGPLDYNEQF
>TRBJ2-7|TRBV6-5|12
ASSHGAGAYEQY
>TRBJ1-1|TRBV6-5|9
ASSRGIEAF
>TRBJ1-4|TRBV5-1|12
ASSVGQGSEKLF
>TRBJ1-2|TRBV27|11
ASRSGTQNGYT
>TRBJ1-2|TRBV3-1/TRBV3-2|12
ASSLHSGLFGYT
>TRBJ2-7|TRBV30|12
AWRPGTATYEQY
>TRBJ2-7|TRBV4-1|13
ASSRGQGPSYEQY
>TRBJ1-1|TRBV28|12
ASSLGEGDTEAF
>TRBJ2-5|TRBV5-1|14
ASSSLGTSGGKTQY
>TRBJ1-6|TRBV3-1/TRBV3-2|14
ASSQDSGTGTSPLH
>TRBJ2-7|TRBV5-1|12
ASSRGQGASEQY
>TRBJ2-7|TRBV6-5|11
ASSSGPTYEQY
>TRBJ2-3|TRBV2|12
ASTPDRGRDTQY
>TRBJ2-7|TRBV2|10
ASTEGLYEQY
>TRBJ2-7|TRBV9|11
ASSPLAGGEQY
>TRBJ1-1|TRBV28|9
ASTENTEAF
>TRBJ1-2|TRBV30|14
AWSGTGTGPNYGYT
>TRBJ2-5|TRBV10-3|13
AISEPTSGMETQY
>TRBJ2-5|TRBV28|13
ASSLSGRLQETQY
>TRBJ2-7|TRBV15|11
ATSLDRAYEQY
>TRBJ2-1|TRBV9|12
ASSVAGVLDEQF
>TRBJ1-4|TRBV2|11
ASSSVLNEKLF